A selection of T cell receptor beta chains follows, all from one sample in a study of PD-1 blockade in classical Hodgkin lymphoma. Here immunoSEQ multiplex PCR was the method, and the copy in TCRdb shows in-frame clones only, minus some. The data contain about 93,000 clones, around 80% of them singletons. The specimen was peripheral blood mononuclear cells (PBMCs), collected before the fourth cycle of nivolumab. The origin of the receptors is a human donor with classical Hodgkin lymphoma. The CDR3 runs from the conserved cysteine through the conserved F or W. Fields, in order: V gene, D gene, clone size, J gene, CDR3 DNA, CDR3 protein. A D gene is named only where the DNA matches it firmly. The listing skips clone size in some rows; elsewhere it reads once, few, many or a size class.

TRBV7-2	-	-	TRBJ2-4	TGTGCCAGCAGCTTAGCGCTAGGGGACGGAGCCAAAAACATTCAGTACTTC	CASSLALGDGAKNIQYF
TRBV5-1	-	-	TRBJ1-6	TGCGCCAGCAGCTTGGGAGGGGGTCACGGTAATTCACCCCTCCACTTT	CASSLGGGHGNSPLHF
TRBV7-2	-	-	TRBJ2-5	TGTGCCAGCAGCTTAGCGATGGGGGGCATGTCGTCCCAGTACTTC	CASSLAMGGMSSQYF
TRBV13	-	-	TRBJ2-1	TGTGCCAGCAGCTTGGGGCGGGGAGAGCAGTTCTTC	CASSLGRGEQFF
TRBV28	-	-	TRBJ1-4	TGTGCCAGCAGTTTATTTGACAGCGTTAATGAAAAACTGTTTTTT	CASSLFDSVNEKLFF
TRBV5-1	-	-	TRBJ1-1	TGCGCCAGCACCCCTATGTACAGAGAAAACACTGAAGCTTTCTTT	CASTPMYRENTEAFF
TRBV12-5	-	-	TRBJ2-5	TGTGCTAGTGGCCCGGGGGCGCGGGAGACCCAGTACTTC	CASGPGARETQYF
TRBV18	-	-	TRBJ1-1	TGTGCCAGCTCACCACCGGGGATCGTGAACACTGAAGCTTTCTTT	CASSPPGIVNTEAFF
TRBV6-5	-	-	TRBJ1-1	TGTGCCAGCACCCCCTACCTGACAGGGAACACTGAAGCTTTCTTT	CASTPYLTGNTEAFF
TRBV5-5	TRBD1	few	TRBJ1-1	TGTGCCAGCAGAGGGGACAGGGTGGTCACTGAAGCTTTCTTT	CASRGDRVVTEAFF
TRBV6-6	-	-	TRBJ2-7	TGTGCCAGCAGTTACCCTCAGGGTTGGCGGGACCACGAGCAGTACTTC	CASSYPQGWRDHEQYF
TRBV10-3	TRBD2	-	TRBJ2-5	TGTGCCGCGGGGGAGGAAGAGACCCAGTACTTC	CAAGEEETQYF
TRBV7-2	TRBD1	-	TRBJ2-1	TGTGCCAGCAGCTTGGACAGGGGGCTGTTCAATGAGCAGTTCTTC	CASSLDRGLFNEQFF
TRBV4-3	TRBD2	-	TRBJ2-3	TGCGCCAGCAGCCAAGACCCGGGGGGGCTAGCGGGAGCGGTAGATACGCAGTATTTT	CASSQDPGGLAGAVDTQYF
TRBV6-5	-	-	TRBJ1-2	TGTGCCAGCAGTTACTTGGGTACCTATGGCTACACCTTC	CASSYLGTYGYTF
TRBV7-9	-	-	TRBJ1-1	TGTGCCAGCAGCTTAATCCTGAACACTGAAGCTTTCTTT	CASSLILNTEAFF
TRBV7-2	TRBD2	-	TRBJ2-1	TGTGCCAGCAGCCCCGGGACTAGCGTTAATGAGCAGTTCTTC	CASSPGTSVNEQFF
TRBV28	-	-	TRBJ2-7	TGTACCACTCTCACGGGGGGCGGCTACGAGCAGTACTTC	CTTLTGGGYEQYF
TRBV18	-	few	TRBJ2-7	TGTGCCAGCTCAGGACAGTTCGTGAGCTCCTACGAGCAGTACTTC	CASSGQFVSSYEQYF
TRBV10-3	TRBD1	-	TRBJ1-2	TGTGCCATCACTAAGGACAGGGGAGGTGGCTACACCTTC	CAITKDRGGGYTF
TRBV2	-	-	TRBJ1-1	TGTGCCAGCAGTGAAGGGGAGTGGAACACTGAAGCTTTCTTT	CASSEGEWNTEAFF
TRBV5-5	-	-	TRBJ2-7	TGTGCCAGCAGCTTGGCGGACAATACCTACGAGCAGTACTTC	CASSLADNTYEQYF
TRBV7-9	-	-	TRBJ2-5	TGTGCCAGCAGCTTGGTTTCTAGCGCACTGGGGACCCAGTACTTC	CASSLVSSALGTQYF
TRBV6-5	-	few	TRBJ1-4	TGTGCCAGCAGACGGACGGCCACAACTAATGAAAAACTGTTTTTT	CASRRTATTNEKLFF